The rows below give T cell receptor beta chains drawn from one sample of a study of shared T cell receptors in the human thymus. Assay used: immunoSEQ multiplex PCR; TCRdb lists only in-frame clones, some missing. There are hundreds of thousands of clones in the sample; over 75% occur only once, and under 0.01% lies in the top ten. This same sample was also part of a study on human thymus T cells.

The sample taken for sequencing was thymocytes. The receptors here all came from a boy younger than two with a congenital heart defect. CDR3s include the opening cysteine and the closing phenylalanine or tryptophan. A D gene is named only where the DNA matches it firmly. Some rows have no size entry. The others give once, few or many, or a class for an expanded clone.

d_call	j_call	v_call	clone_size	cdr3_aa	cdr3_nt
TRBD2	TRBJ2-5	TRBV4-2	-	CASSHLAGANQETQYF	TGTGCCAGCAGCCACCTAGCGGGGGCCAACCAAGAGACCCAGTACTTC
TRBD1	TRBJ2-7	TRBV5-1	-	CASSVRDRGSYEQYF	TGCGCCAGCAGCGTCCGGGACAGGGGGTCCTACGAGCAGTACTTC
TRBD2	TRBJ2-5	TRBV19	few	CASGSGEYQETQYF	TGTGCCAGTGGTAGCGGGGAGTACCAAGAGACCCAGTACTTC
TRBD1	TRBJ1-5	TRBV2	-	CASSTGTGKHSNQPQHF	TGTGCCAGCAGTACCGGGACAGGCAAACATAGCAATCAGCCCCAGCATTTT
-	TRBJ1-5	TRBV5-6	-	CASSSWQGKHPLGPQHF	TGTGCCAGCAGCTCCTGGCAGGGGAAGCACCCTCTAGGGCCCCAGCATTTT
-	TRBJ2-1	TRBV4-1	-	CASSQGRGPSSYNEQFF	TGCGCCAGCAGCCAAGGTCGGGGTCCAAGCTCCTACAATGAGCAGTTCTTC
-	TRBJ1-2	TRBV29-1	-	CSVEPRRIGGYGYTF	TGCAGCGTTGAGCCCCGCAGGATAGGGGGCTATGGCTACACCTTC
-	TRBJ2-7	TRBV7-9	-	CASSPPGTSLYEQYF	TGTGCCAGCAGCCCCCCCGGGACAAGCCTTTACGAGCAGTACTTC
TRBD1	TRBJ1-2	TRBV28	-	CASSPRDRGDYGYTF	TGTGCCAGCAGTCCTCGGGACAGGGGTGACTATGGCTACACCTTC
TRBD1	TRBJ2-7	TRBV27	-	CASINTGQGLTYEQYF	TGTGCCAGTATAAACACGGGACAGGGCTTAACCTACGAGCAGTACTTC
TRBD1	TRBJ1-5	TRBV28	-	CASSEGANQPQHF	TGTGCCAGCAGCGAGGGGGCGAATCAGCCCCAGCATTTT
TRBD1	TRBJ2-5	TRBV6-5	-	CASSATDRTWTQYF	TGTGCCAGCAGTGCCACGGACAGGACGTGGACCCAGTACTTC
-	TRBJ1-1	TRBV5-1	-	CASSTRNTEAFF	TGCGCCAGCAGCACACGAAACACTGAAGCTTTCTTT
TRBD1	TRBJ1-1	TRBV10-3	once	CAISGGGGTEAFF	TGTGCCATCTCAGGGGGCGGTGGCACTGAAGCTTTCTTT
TRBD2	TRBJ2-1	TRBV7-8	-	CASSHGLAGGPDYYYNEQFF	TGTGCCAGCAGCCACGGACTAGCGGGAGGGCCGGACTACTACTACAATGAGCAGTTCTTC
-	TRBJ1-6	TRBV28	-	CASSQTHYRIYNSPLHF	TGTGCCAGCAGCCAAACTCACTACAGGATCTATAATTCCCCCCTCCACTTT
-	TRBJ1-2	TRBV5-4	-	CALGTGQANYGYTF	TGTGCCCTAGGCACAGGGCAAGCTAACTATGGCTACACCTTC
TRBD1	TRBJ1-3	TRBV28	-	CASSSDRGHTIYF	TGTGCCAGCAGTTCGGACAGGGGCCACACCATATATTTT
-	TRBJ1-1	TRBV12-2	-	CASRLDPLSGRNTEAFF	TGTGCAAGTCGCTTAGACCCGCTGTCCGGTCGGAACACTGAAGCTTTCTTT
TRBD1	TRBJ1-2	TRBV4-1	once	CASSQGKPTGGMNYGYTF	TGCGCCAGCAGCCAAGGGAAACCAACAGGGGGCATGAACTATGGCTACACCTTC
TRBD2	TRBJ2-1	TRBV5-1	-	CASSGSSGRDHTYNEQFF	TGCGCCAGCAGCGGAAGTAGCGGGAGGGACCACACCTACAATGAGCAGTTCTTC
-	TRBJ1-6	TRBV6-5	-	CASRTGNSPLHF	TGTGCCAGCAGGACGGGGAATTCACCCCTCCACTTT
-	TRBJ2-7	TRBV27	-	CASSLTQTAYEQYF	TGTGCCAGCAGTTTAACCCAGACAGCCTACGAGCAGTACTTC
-	TRBJ2-3	TRBV5-8	-	CASSLVPISESADTQYF	TGTGCCAGCAGCTTGGTCCCCATTTCCGAGTCGGCAGATACGCAGTATTTT
-	TRBJ1-2	TRBV28	-	CASNAGARGGYTF	TGTGCCAGCAACGCGGGGGCGCGAGGCGGCTACACCTTC
TRBD1	TRBJ1-1	TRBV6-1	-	CASSGGAGGETEAFF	TGTGCCAGCAGTGGGGGGGCAGGGGGCGAGACTGAAGCTTTCTTT
-	TRBJ2-1	TRBV10-2	-	CASNRDSGNSSYNEQFF	TGCGCCAGCAATAGGGATAGCGGAAATAGCTCCTACAATGAGCAGTTCTTC
-	TRBJ1-4	TRBV25-1	few	CASSEPRDSPDEKLFF	TGTGCCAGCAGTGAACCAAGAGACAGCCCGGATGAAAAACTGTTTTTT
-	TRBJ2-1	TRBV27	-	CASSQTSSYNEQFF	TGTGCCAGCAGTCAGACTAGTTCCTACAATGAGCAGTTCTTC
-	TRBJ1-2	TRBV14	few	CASSPKARQPLYGYTF	TGTGCCAGCAGCCCCAAGGCGAGACAGCCCCTCTATGGCTACACCTTC
TRBD2	TRBJ2-5	TRBV5-4	-	CASSLAAELAGGKETQYF	TGTGCCAGCAGCTTGGCGGCAGAACTAGCGGGGGGAAAAGAGACCCAGTACTTC
-	TRBJ1-5	TRBV7-3	-	CASSSDSAYSNQPQHF	TGTGCCAGCAGCTCGGACAGTGCCTATAGCAATCAGCCCCAGCATTTT
-	TRBJ1-2	TRBV4-1	once	CASSQDRDTGYGYTF	TGCGCCAGCAGCCAAGATAGGGACACGGGCTATGGCTACACCTTC
TRBD2	TRBJ2-5	TRBV15	-	CATSRDGLAGGWQETQYF	TGTGCCACCAGCAGAGATGGTCTAGCGGGAGGTTGGCAAGAGACCCAGTACTTC
-	TRBJ1-1	TRBV19	-	CASSIGAGRENTEAFF	TGTGCCAGTAGTATAGGGGCAGGCCGGGAGAACACTGAAGCTTTCTTT
TRBD2	TRBJ2-2	TRBV9	-	CASSQTTSLAGENTGELFF	TGTGCCAGCAGCCAAACCACTAGCTTAGCGGGGGAGAACACCGGGGAGCTGTTTTTT
-	TRBJ2-3	TRBV1	few	CTSSQTGLAGTQYF	TGCACCAGCAGCCAAACGGGACTAGCGGGGACGCAGTATTTT